This T cell receptor (beta chain) was recovered during a study of CD8 T cells in ankylosing spondylitis. Regarding the study as a whole: The study looked at matched synovial fluid samples from ankylosing spondylitis patients. Disease-linked clones were reported to be significantly enriched there. Reactive arthritis synovial fluid and blood previously showed some of these motif variants. What seemed typical of ankylosing spondylitis blood was a TCR beta motif built from fewer than ten highly homologous variants.

Making use of molecular barcodes, quantitative 5'-RACE generated TCR beta libraries. TCRdb re-called the 5' RACE reads through MiXCR, storing one row per CDR3 protein. The table has around 250,000 distinct CDR3 sequences, 32% seen once. This clonotype was detected only a few times. Its antigen is not identified. The junction departs from germline at one end; a sequencing error may be responsible. CDR1 is LGHNA and CDR2 is YNFKEQ in the germline V gene. The CDR3 covers 11 residues. Sequenced input: blood, either unsorted or a sorted T cell fraction (not recorded which). The chain links TRBV4-2 to TRBJ1-2; perhaps TRBD1 as D (6 bases). The sequence derives from a male donor with ankylosing spondylitis or in good health (not recorded which). CDR3 bases: TGTGCCAGCAGCCAGGGACGACAGGACGCCTTC. Translation: CASSQGRQDAF.